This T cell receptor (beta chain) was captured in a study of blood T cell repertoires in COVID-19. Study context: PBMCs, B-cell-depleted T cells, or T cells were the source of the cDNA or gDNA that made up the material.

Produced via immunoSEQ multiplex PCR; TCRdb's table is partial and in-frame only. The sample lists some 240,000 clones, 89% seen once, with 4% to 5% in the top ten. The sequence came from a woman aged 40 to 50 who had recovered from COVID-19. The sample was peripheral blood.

Written as DNA, the CDR3 is TGCGCCAGCAGCCAAGAGTACAGAAACAATCAGCCCCAGCATTTT. Protein product: CASSQEYRNNQPQHF. The rearrangement links TRBV4-3 to TRBJ1-5, with D hard to call. Germline lookup yields CDR1 LGHNA and CDR2 YSLEER. The V gene lost 0 bases and the J gene lost 3 bases, with 9 bases spanning the gap. CDR3 length: 15 amino acids.